These 20 T cell receptor beta chains were all obtained from the same sample, sequenced in a study of T cell clones after liver transplantation. Clones were sequenced by immunoSEQ multiplex PCR, and TCRdb holds only the in-frame ones, with some missing. The sample records tens of thousands of clones, approximately 82% being singletons. The material sequenced was CD4+ T cells from blood, taken at the 22-month timepoint. The receptors here all came from a human patient who received a liver transplant. Some T cells may be graft donor cells.

The genes are TRBV9 and TRBJ2-3, with 10 bases fitting TRBD2. CDR3 length: 15 residues. V was pared by 0 bases and J by 5 bases, with 3 bases of the junction left unmatched. The V gene's germline CDR1 is SGDLS and CDR2 YYNGEE. The CDR3 DNA follows: TGTGCCAGCAGCGTAGATGCTAGCGGGAGAGATACGCAGTATTTT. Encoded protein: CASSVDASGRDTQYF.

The CDR3 reads CASSRSGSREPQHF. The CDR3 region has the DNA TGTGCCAGCTCACGGTCCGGGTCCAGGGAGCCCCAGCATTTT. This rearrangement joins TRBV18 to TRBJ1-5; a possible D gene is TRBD1 (5 bases). Per germline, CDR1 KGHSH and CDR2 LQKENI. This CDR3 is built from 14 residues. Trimming pared 4 bases from V and 8 bases from J, leaving 15 bases between.

This clone was counted once. V is TRBV7-2 and J is TRBJ1-1, with no clear D. Trimming took 7 bases from V and 1 from J, leaving 10 bases between them. Germline V gives CDR1 SGHTA, CDR2 FQGNSA. CDR3 size: 13 residues. The CDR3 here is CASIKGSNTEAFF. DNA of the CDR3: TGTGCCAGCATTAAGGGTTCGAACACTGAAGCTTTCTTT.

The chain links TRBV9 to TRBJ1-6; D possibly corresponds to TRBD1 (5 bases). The ends were cut back, 0 bases at V and 16 bases at J, with 14 bases in the middle. CDR3 length: 13 amino acids. CDR1 is SGDLS and CDR2 is YYNGEE in the germline V gene. The CDR3 DNA reads as TGTGCCAGCAGCGTAGAATTCGACAGCCCTCTCCACTTT. This encodes CASSVEFDSPLHF.

The chain combines TRBV5-1 with TRBJ1-1, with D possibly TRBD1 on 6 matching bases. The CDR3 is made up of 13 amino acids. V was shortened by 2 bases and J by 8 bases, with 13 bases between the two germline ends. CDR1 is SGHRS and CDR2 is YFSETQ in the germline V gene. CDR3 loop: CASSFNLDREAFF. The CDR3 region has the DNA TGCGCCAGCAGCTTCAATTTGGACAGAGAAGCTTTCTTT.

The chain recombines TRBV7-2 with TRBJ1-2; 11 nucleotides agree with TRBD1. V lost 5 bases to trimming and J lost 7 bases; unmatched junction nucleotides: 6. CDR1 and CDR2 (germline): SGHTA, FQGNSA. The CDR3 contains 14 residues. The CDR3 DNA follows: TGTGCCAGCAGCCCGGACAGGGGGCACAGTGGCTACACCTTC. Translation: CASSPDRGHSGYTF. Full variable domain (remainder filled in from reference TRBV7-2 and TRBJ1-2): GAGVSQSPSNKVTEKGKDVELRCDPISGHTALYWYRQSLGQGLEFLIYFQGNSAPDKSGLPSDRFSAERTGGSVSTLTIQRTQQEDSAVYLCASSPDRGHSGYTFGSGTRLTVV.

The rearrangement links TRBV10-2 to TRBJ2-3, with D tentatively TRBD1 (6 bases). The germline CDR1 and CDR2 sequences are WSHSY and SAAADI. There are 15 residues in the CDR3. V gave up 4 bases and J gave up 1 base, with 12 bases separating them. The CDR3 sequence is CASSVRDIGTDTQYF. The CDR3 nucleotides are TGCGCCAGCAGTGTTCGGGACATTGGCACAGATACGCAGTATTTT.

The genes are TRBV19 and TRBJ1-2; no reliable D call. Trimming cost V 4 bases and J 2 bases, with 14 bases left between them. The CDR3 is 15 residues long. Germline CDR1 reads LNHDA; CDR2 reads SQIVND (reference sequence). Here the CDR3 DNA reads TGTGCCAGTAGTAGTCCGGGGATATGGAACTATGGCTACACCTTC. Translating gives CASSSPGIWNYGYTF.

The chain uses TRBV27 and TRBJ1-5; maybe TRBD1 (5 bases). Trimming cost V 3 bases and J 2 bases, with 11 bases left between them. Germline V lookup: CDR1 MNHEY, CDR2 SMNVEV (reference sequence). This CDR3 has 15 amino acids. DNA of the CDR3: TGTGCCAGCAGTTTGGGACTCGGGGGCAATCAGCCCCAGCATTTT. Protein product: CASSLGLGGNQPQHF.

This chain connects TRBV4-3 to TRBJ2-3, with D unclear. This CDR3 is built from 13 residues. Germline V lookup: CDR1 LGHNA, CDR2 YSLEER. The V end lost 4 bases, the J end lost 4 bases, and 9 bases lay between the germline ends. The CDR3 protein is CASSPSTSDTQYF. The CDR3 DNA reads TGCGCCAGCAGCCCGTCTACTTCAGATACGCAGTATTTT.

The V call is TRBV7-2, the J call TRBJ2-3; tentatively, D is TRBD2 (6 bases). Germline-derived CDR1 and CDR2 are SGHTA and FQGNSA. There are 16 residues in the CDR3. Trimming pared 2 bases from V and 2 bases from J, leaving 14 bases between. For the CDR3, the DNA is TGTGCCAGCAGCTTACCTCCGCGGGATCCCACAGATACGCAGTATTTT. Its protein product is CASSLPPRDPTDTQYF.

This chain joins TRBV5-4 and TRBJ2-2; 7 nucleotides agree with TRBD2. The germline V gene has CDR1 SGHNT and CDR2 YYREEE (reference sequence). The CDR3 has 16 amino acids. J lost 1 base, V lost 4 bases, and 7 bases had no gene match. The chain's CDR3 is CASSVASGRNTGELFF. The CDR3 bases are TGTGCCAGCAGCGTGGCTAGCGGAAGGAACACCGGGGAGCTGTTTTTT. Variable domain in full (rest from reference TRBV5-4 and TRBJ2-2): ETGVTQSPTHLIKTRGQQVTLRCSSQSGHNTVSWYQQALGQGPQFIFQYYREEENGRGNFPPRFSGLQFPNYSSELNVNALELDDSALYLCASSVASGRNTGELFFGEGSRLTVL.

The gene calls are TRBV2 and TRBJ2-5; weak D call: TRBD2 (8 bases). The CDR3 extends over 16 amino acids. Germline V CDR1 and CDR2: SNHLY, FYNNEI. The V end lost 7 bases, the J end lost 3 bases, and 21 bases lay between the germline ends. CDR3 nucleotides: TGTGCCAGCACAGTCGGGGGGGCCAGGGGGAAAGAGACCCAGTACTTC. The encoded protein is CASTVGGARGKETQYF.

The V and J genes are TRBV11-3 and TRBJ1-5, with unresolved D. This CDR3 comprises 14 residues. CDR1 and CDR2 (germline): SGHNT, YENEEA. V dropped 11 bases and J dropped 0 bases, with 14 bases sitting between them. The CDR3 is CALSCGNSNQPQHF. DNA of the CDR3: TGTGCCCTCAGTTGTGGGAATAGCAATCAGCCCCAGCATTTT.

This rearrangement joins TRBV5-6 to TRBJ1-4, with D perhaps TRBD1 (5 bases). CDR3 length equals 16 residues. Germline assignment: CDR1 SGHDT and CDR2 YYEEEE. The V end was cut by 3 bases, the J end by 4 bases, with 16 bases between. CDR3 residues: CASSSVGARGNEKLFF. The CDR3 DNA reads TGTGCCAGCAGCTCTGTCGGGGCGAGAGGTAATGAAAAACTGTTTTTT.

The chain combines TRBV29-1 with TRBJ2-7; 9 nucleotides line up with TRBD1. This CDR3 is built from 13 residues. The V gene end was trimmed by 3 bases and the J gene end by 5 bases; junction bases not matched to a gene: 5. Germline V CDR1 and CDR2: SQVTM, ANQGSEA. The CDR3 protein is CSVDGTGSHEQYF. The DNA of the CDR3 is TGCAGCGTTGATGGGACAGGGTCTCACGAGCAGTACTTC.

This clone was counted at least ten times. J is TRBJ2-5 and V is TRBV10-3; 8 positions match TRBD2. In germline, CDR1 is ENHRY, CDR2 SYGVKD. This CDR3 has 16 residues. Losses at the gene ends were 4 bases for V and 2 bases for J; bases not matched to a gene: 9. The CDR3 nucleotides are TGTGCCATCAGTGTGGGGCTAGCGGGCATACAAGAGACCCAGTACTTC. Translating gives CAISVGLAGIQETQYF.

The chain links TRBV15 to TRBJ1-2, with D unresolved. Germline CDR1 is LNHNV and CDR2 is YYDKDF (reference sequence). The CDR3 runs to 13 residues. Trimming cost V 0 bases and J 11 bases, with 13 bases left between them. The CDR3, as DNA: TGTGCCACCAGCAGAGACTACAATAAGGGTTACACCTTC. Residues: CATSRDYNKGYTF.

The chain employs TRBV15 and TRBJ1-1; D gene unclear. The CDR3 runs to 14 residues. Germline V gives CDR1 LNHNV, CDR2 YYDKDF (reference sequence). V lost 1 base to trimming and J lost 0 bases, with 6 bases between them. CDR3 region: CATSRGQLNTEAFF. The CDR3 DNA is TGTGCCACCAGCAGAGGCCAGCTGAACACTGAAGCTTTCTTT.

The CDR3 nucleotides read TGTGCCAGCAGCCCGGACAACTCTGGGGCCAACGTCCTGACTTTC. It yields the protein CASSPDNSGANVLTF. The chain combines TRBV6-5 with TRBJ2-6; tentative D call: TRBD1 (5 bases). This CDR3 region has 15 residues. Germline CDR1 reads MNHEY; CDR2 reads SVGAGI. The ends were cut back, 6 bases at V and 0 bases at J, with 9 bases in the middle.